This T cell receptor beta chain was recovered during a study of blood T cell repertoires in COVID-19. In the study overall: T cells, B-cell-depleted T cells, or PBMCs provided the cDNA or gDNA that served as material.

The study drew participants aged about 18 to 89 years from approximately 23 US areas. Assay used: immunoSEQ multiplex PCR; TCRdb lists only in-frame clones, some missing. The data contain about 400,000 clones, 85% to 90% of them singletons. This CDR3 contains 15 residues. CDR1 is GTSNPN and CDR2 is SVGIG in the germline V gene (reference sequence). V lost 2 bases and J lost 8; bases outside the gene matches: 14. The chain combines TRBV30 with TRBJ1-2; TRBD1 matches 7 bases. Sequenced: PBMCs or T cells enriched from blood (not recorded which). The source of this sequence is a woman in her fifties or sixties who had recovered from COVID-19. The CDR3 DNA sequence: TGTGCCTGGAGTCCCCGGGACAGTGCCCGTTTCGGCTACACCTTC. Amino acids: CAWSPRDSARFGYTF.